This is a list of T cell receptor beta chains from one sample in a study of molecular identifiers for immune sequencing clone quantification. TCRdb independently ran MiXCR on the PCR reads; one entry per CDR3 protein. The sample has a few hundred thousand distinct CDR3 sequences, less than 30% seen once. The sequencing input was naive CD8+ T cells from blood, with Jurkat cell RNA spiked in. Every receptor here comes from a human donor in good health. Some libraries in this study had Jurkat cell RNA spiked in. CDR3s include the opening cysteine and the closing phenylalanine or tryptophan. The order of the fields is clone size, J gene, V gene, CDR3 length, D gene, CDR3 protein, CDR3 DNA. The D gene is left open where the match is weak. The size field is filled for only some rows; it gives once, few, many or a size class.

- | TRBJ1-1 | TRBV13 | 15 | TRBD1 | CAGSSRGQGGTEAFF | TGTGCCGGCAGCTCCCGGGGACAGGGTGGGACTGAAGCTTTCTTT
few | TRBJ2-7 | TRBV5-8 | 15 | - | CASSLESDSPYEQYF | TGTGCCAGCAGCTTGGAATCGGACAGTCCCTACGAGCAGTACTTC
- | TRBJ1-2 | TRBV28 | 14 | - | CASSSSGTLYGYTF | TGTGCCAGCAGTTCCTCCGGGACACTCTATGGCTACACCTTC
few | TRBJ2-1 | TRBV24-1 | 17 | - | CATSDSEGSLSYNEQFF | TGTGCCACCAGTGATTCTGAAGGGAGTCTGTCCTACAATGAGCAGTTCTTC
- | TRBJ1-6 | TRBV7-9 | 13 | - | CASSSAHAGSLHF | TGTGCCAGCAGCTCCGCCCATGCGGGGTCCCTCCACTTT
many | TRBJ2-6 | TRBV6-5 | 17 | - | CASSSPPLGPGANVLTF | TGTGCCAGCAGTTCCCCTCCACTGGGACCTGGGGCCAACGTCCTGACTTTC
many | TRBJ2-7 | TRBV7-9 | 14 | - | CASSSGTSAYEQYF | TGTGCCAGCAGCTCAGGGACATCAGCCTACGAGCAGTACTTC
- | TRBJ2-7 | TRBV7-9 | 13 | - | CASSFDTGSEQYF | TGTGCCAGCAGCTTTGATACAGGGAGCGAGCAGTACTTC
few | TRBJ2-4 | TRBV25-1 | 16 | - | CASSDPKGGRGNIQYF | TGTGCCAGCAGTGACCCGAAAGGGGGGCGAGGCAACATTCAGTACTTC
few | TRBJ2-2 | TRBV7-3 | 14 | - | CASSSRQNTGELFF | TGTGCCAGCAGCTCCCGACAGAACACCGGGGAGCTGTTTTTT
few | TRBJ1-5 | TRBV28 | 14 | - | CAAEYRGGSQPQHF | TGTGCCGCCGAGTATCGGGGCGGAAGTCAGCCCCAGCATTTT
many | TRBJ1-2 | TRBV2 | 9 | - | CASEYGYTF | TGTGCCAGCGAGTATGGCTACACCTTC
few | TRBJ2-7 | TRBV20-1 | 15 | - | CSARRARQSSYEQYF | TGCAGTGCTCGACGGGCGAGACAGAGCTCCTACGAGCAGTACTTC
few | TRBJ1-1 | TRBV6-5 | 14 | - | CASSHPLERTEAFF | TGTGCCAGCAGCCATCCCCTCGAGCGCACTGAAGCTTTCTTT
- | TRBJ1-2 | TRBV6-2/TRBV6-3 | 14 | - | CASSYWQEESGYTF | TGTGCCAGCAGTTATTGGCAGGAAGAGAGTGGCTACACCTTC
- | TRBJ2-7 | TRBV29-1 | 13 | - | CRAEGGSRGAQYF | TGCCGCGCCGAGGGGGGAAGTAGGGGGGCGCAGTACTTC
many | TRBJ2-3 | TRBV6-6 | 14 | - | CASSYRGARDTQYF | TGTGCCAGCAGTTATCGGGGGGCTAGAGATACGCAGTATTTT
- | TRBJ2-1 | TRBV11-2 | 18 | TRBD2 | CASSHGLAGGSSFNEQFF | TGTGCCAGCAGCCATGGACTAGCGGGAGGGTCTTCCTTCAATGAGCAGTTCTTC
- | TRBJ2-7 | TRBV6-2/TRBV6-3 | 13 | - | CASSASLSYEQYF | TGTGCCAGCAGCGCCTCGTTGTCCTACGAGCAGTACTTC
- | TRBJ1-5 | TRBV10-3 | 14 | TRBD1 | CAISDGQGDQPQHF | TGTGCCATCAGTGATGGTCAGGGGGACCAGCCCCAGCATTTT
many | TRBJ2-3 | TRBV7-2 | 18 | TRBD2 | CASSLAASGRVGTDTQYF | TGTGCCAGCAGCTTAGCGGCTAGCGGGAGAGTTGGCACAGATACGCAGTATTTT
many | TRBJ1-3 | TRBV30 | 14 | - | CAWSSQISGNTIYF | TGTGCCTGGAGTAGCCAAATCTCTGGAAACACCATATATTTT
- | TRBJ2-5 | TRBV19 | 13 | TRBD1 | CASSTGVQETQYF | TGTGCCAGTTCGACAGGGGTACAAGAGACCCAGTACTTC
- | TRBJ2-7 | TRBV27 | 16 | TRBD1 | CASSPGGQGASYEQYF | TGTGCCAGCAGCCCCGGAGGACAGGGAGCCTCCTACGAGCAGTACTTC
many | TRBJ1-4 | TRBV7-9 | 15 | - | CASSQGPTGNEKLFF | TGTGCCAGCAGCCAGGGACCGACTGGGAATGAAAAACTGTTTTTT
- | TRBJ2-1 | TRBV2 | 18 | TRBD2 | CASSVNSGDPSLSHEQFF | TGTGCCAGCAGTGTGAATAGCGGGGACCCATCTCTGTCACATGAGCAGTTCTTC
few | TRBJ2-1 | TRBV30 | 13 | - | CAWSRGPYNEQFF | TGTGCCTGGTCCCGGGGCCCGTACAATGAGCAGTTCTTC
many | TRBJ2-3 | TRBV7-9 | 15 | - | CASISQGSITDTQYF | TGTGCCAGCATCTCCCAGGGGTCCATCACAGATACGCAGTATTTT
many | TRBJ2-3 | TRBV12-3/TRBV12-4 | 15 | - | CASSLGATPGDTQYF | TGTGCCAGCAGTTTAGGGGCTACGCCGGGGGATACGCAGTATTTT
- | TRBJ2-7 | TRBV4-1 | 15 | - | CASSQDWTRGDEQYF | TGCGCCAGCAGCCAAGATTGGACGCGGGGCGACGAGCAGTACTTC
- | TRBJ2-7 | TRBV7-2 | 13 | - | CASSLTLWYEQYF | TGTGCCAGCAGCTTGACCCTTTGGTACGAGCAGTACTTC